This TCR beta chain was captured by sequencing in a study of CD8 T cells in Susac syndrome. The CDR3 runs to 13 residues. The germline CDR1 and CDR2 sequences are PRHDT and FYEKMQ (reference sequence). The V end lost 5 bases, the J end lost 2 bases, and 9 bases lay between the germline ends. RNA totalling roughly 0.5 to 1 ug underwent reverse transcription with random hexamers. The method of amplification for TCR beta CDR3 was immunoSEQ multiplex PCR, covering 54 Vbeta and 13 Jbeta. MiXCR, applied by TCRdb to the immunoSEQ multiplex PCR reads, yields one record per CDR3 protein. In the table there are some 140,000 distinct CDR3 sequences, more than 75% of which are singletons. CD8+ and CD4+ blood T cells underwent TCR beta sequencing. In the multiple sclerosis control group, patients were treatment-naive and had stable or active relapsing-remitting disease. TEMRA cells were enriched by FACS, while CD8+ and CD4+ T cells were obtained through a negative isolation that was performed magnetically.

Sample: CD8+ T cells from PBMCs. The TCR sequence derives from a human donor with multiple sclerosis. The chain carries TRBV13 and TRBJ1-1; D is unclear. CDR3 in DNA: TGTGCCAGCAGCGCCATAGATAACACTGAAGCTTTCTTT. It encodes CASSAIDNTEAFF. Using reference TRBV13 and TRBJ1-1 for the parts outside the CDR3, the full variable domain is AAGVIQSPRHLIKEKRETATLKCYPIPRHDTVYWYQQGPGQDPQFLISFYEKMQSDKGSIPDRFSAQQFSDYHSELNMSSLELGDSALYFCASSAIDNTEAFFGQGTRLTVV.